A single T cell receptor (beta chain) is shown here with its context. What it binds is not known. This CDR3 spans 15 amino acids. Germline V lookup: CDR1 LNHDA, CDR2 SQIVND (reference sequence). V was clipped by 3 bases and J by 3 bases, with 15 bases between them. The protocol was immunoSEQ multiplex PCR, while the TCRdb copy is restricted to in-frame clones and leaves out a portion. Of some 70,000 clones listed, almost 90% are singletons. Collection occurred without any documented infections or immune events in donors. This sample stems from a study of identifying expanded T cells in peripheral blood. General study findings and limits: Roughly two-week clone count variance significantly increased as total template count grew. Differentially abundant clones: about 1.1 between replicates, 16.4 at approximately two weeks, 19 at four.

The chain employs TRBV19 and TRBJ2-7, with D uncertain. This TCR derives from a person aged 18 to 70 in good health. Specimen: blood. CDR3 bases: TGTGCCAGTAGTATTACCGAAGCTCCCCTCTACGAGCAGTACTTC. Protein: CASSITEAPLYEQYF.